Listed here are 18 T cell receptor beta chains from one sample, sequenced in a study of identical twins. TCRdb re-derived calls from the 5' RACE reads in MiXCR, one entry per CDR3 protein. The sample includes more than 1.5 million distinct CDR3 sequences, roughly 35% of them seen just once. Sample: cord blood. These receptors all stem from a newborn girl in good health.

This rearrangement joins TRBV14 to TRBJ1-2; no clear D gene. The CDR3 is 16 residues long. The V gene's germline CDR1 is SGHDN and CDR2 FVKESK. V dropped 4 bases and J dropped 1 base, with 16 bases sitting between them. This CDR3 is CASSRWRRESNYGYTF. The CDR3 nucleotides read TGTGCCAGCAGCCGGTGGAGGAGGGAAAGTAACTATGGCTACACCTTC.

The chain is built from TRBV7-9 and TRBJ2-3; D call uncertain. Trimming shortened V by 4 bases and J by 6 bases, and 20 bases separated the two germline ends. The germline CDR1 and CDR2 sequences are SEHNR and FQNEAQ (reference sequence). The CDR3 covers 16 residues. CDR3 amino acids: CASSWSVWAGSDTQYF. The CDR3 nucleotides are TGTGCCAGCAGCTGGTCTGTCTGGGCCGGTTCGGATACGCAGTATTTT.

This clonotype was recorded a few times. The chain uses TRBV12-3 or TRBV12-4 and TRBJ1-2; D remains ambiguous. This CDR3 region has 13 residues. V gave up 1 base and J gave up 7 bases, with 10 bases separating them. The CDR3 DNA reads TGTGCCAGCAGTTTAGGGCTAGCCGGTGGCTACACCTTC. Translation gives CASSLGLAGGYTF.

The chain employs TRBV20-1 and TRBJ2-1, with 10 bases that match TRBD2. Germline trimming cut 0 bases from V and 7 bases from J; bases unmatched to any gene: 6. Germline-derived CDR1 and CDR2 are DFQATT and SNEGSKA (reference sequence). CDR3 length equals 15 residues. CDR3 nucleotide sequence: TGCAGTGCTAGAGATAGTCTAGCGGGAGATAATGAGCAGTTCTTC. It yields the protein CSARDSLAGDNEQFF.

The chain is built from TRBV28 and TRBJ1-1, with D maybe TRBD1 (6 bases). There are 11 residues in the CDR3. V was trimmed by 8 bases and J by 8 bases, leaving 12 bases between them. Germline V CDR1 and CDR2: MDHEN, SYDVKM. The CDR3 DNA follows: TGTGCCAGCTCAGTGAGGGGGGAAGCTTTCTTT. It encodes CASSVRGEAFF.

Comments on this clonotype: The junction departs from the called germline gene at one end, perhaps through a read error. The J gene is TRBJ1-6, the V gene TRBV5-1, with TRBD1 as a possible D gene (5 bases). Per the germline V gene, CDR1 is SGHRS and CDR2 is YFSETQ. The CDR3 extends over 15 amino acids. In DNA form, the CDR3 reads TGCGCCAGCAGCTTTATTCAGGGACTCGGTTCACCCCCCCACTTT. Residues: CASSFIQGLGSPPHF.

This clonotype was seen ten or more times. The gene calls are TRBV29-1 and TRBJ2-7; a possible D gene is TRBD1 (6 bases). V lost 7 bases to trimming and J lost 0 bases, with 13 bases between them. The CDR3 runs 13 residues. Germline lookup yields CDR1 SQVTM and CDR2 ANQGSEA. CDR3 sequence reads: CSGTQGTSYEQYF. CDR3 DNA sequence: TGCAGCGGGACACAGGGAACCTCCTACGAGCAGTACTTC.

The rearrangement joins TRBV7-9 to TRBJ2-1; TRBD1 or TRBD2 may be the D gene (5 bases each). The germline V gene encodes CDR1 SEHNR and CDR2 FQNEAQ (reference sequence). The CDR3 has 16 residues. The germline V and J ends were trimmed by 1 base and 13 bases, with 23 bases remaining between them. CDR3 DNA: TGTGCCAGCAGCTTAGGGTTTGGAAACCACCCGGGGACCCAGTTCTTC. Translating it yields CASSLGFGNHPGTQFF.

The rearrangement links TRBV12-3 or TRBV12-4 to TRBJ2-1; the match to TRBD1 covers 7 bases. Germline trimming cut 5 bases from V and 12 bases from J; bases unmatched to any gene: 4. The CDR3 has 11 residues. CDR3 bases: TGTGCCAGCAGTCCACAGGGGAGGCAGTTCTTC. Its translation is CASSPQGRQFF.

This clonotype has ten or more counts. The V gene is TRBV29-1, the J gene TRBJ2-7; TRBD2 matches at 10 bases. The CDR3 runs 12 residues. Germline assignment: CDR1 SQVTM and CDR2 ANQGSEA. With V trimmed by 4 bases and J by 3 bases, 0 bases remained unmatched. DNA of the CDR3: TGCAGCGTTGGGACTAGCGGCTACGAGCAGTACTTC. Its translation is CSVGTSGYEQYF.

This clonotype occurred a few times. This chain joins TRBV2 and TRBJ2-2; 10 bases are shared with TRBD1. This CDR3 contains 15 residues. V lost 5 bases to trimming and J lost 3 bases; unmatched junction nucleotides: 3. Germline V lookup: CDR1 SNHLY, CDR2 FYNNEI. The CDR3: CASSRTGGYTGELFF. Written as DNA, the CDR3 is TGTGCCAGCAGTCGGACAGGGGGTTACACCGGGGAGCTGTTTTTT.

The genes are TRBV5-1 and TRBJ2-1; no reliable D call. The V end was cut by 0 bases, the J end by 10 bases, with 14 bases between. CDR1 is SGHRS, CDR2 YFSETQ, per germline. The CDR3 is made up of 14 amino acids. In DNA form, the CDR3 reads TGCGCCAGCAGCTTGGATCTGGGCACCTACGAGCAGTTCTTC. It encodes CASSLDLGTYEQFF.

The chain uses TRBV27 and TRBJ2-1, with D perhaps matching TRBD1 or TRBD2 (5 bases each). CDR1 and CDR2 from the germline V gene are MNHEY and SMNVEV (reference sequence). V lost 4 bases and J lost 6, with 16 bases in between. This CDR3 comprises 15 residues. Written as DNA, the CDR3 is TGTGCCAGCAGTTCGGGGACCCGGGGAACCAATGAGCAGTTCTTC. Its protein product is CASSSGTRGTNEQFF.

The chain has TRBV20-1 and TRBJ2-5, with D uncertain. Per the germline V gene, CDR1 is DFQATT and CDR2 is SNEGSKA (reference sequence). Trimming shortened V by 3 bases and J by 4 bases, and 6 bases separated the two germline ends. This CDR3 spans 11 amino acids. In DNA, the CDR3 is TGCAGTGCTAGTCAGTTAGAGACCCAGTACTTC. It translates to CSASQLETQYF.

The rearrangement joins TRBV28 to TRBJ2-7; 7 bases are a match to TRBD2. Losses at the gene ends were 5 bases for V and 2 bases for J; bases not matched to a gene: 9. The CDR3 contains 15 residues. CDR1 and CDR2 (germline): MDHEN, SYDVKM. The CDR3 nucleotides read TGTGCCAGCAGTCCCGGACTAGAAGGTCCCTACGAGCAGTACTTC. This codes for CASSPGLEGPYEQYF.

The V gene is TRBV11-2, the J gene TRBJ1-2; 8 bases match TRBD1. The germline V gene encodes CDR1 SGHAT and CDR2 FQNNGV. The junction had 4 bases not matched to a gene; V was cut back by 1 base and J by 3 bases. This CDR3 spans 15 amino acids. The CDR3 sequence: CASSLAWTGHYGYTF. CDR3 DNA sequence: TGTGCCAGCAGCTTAGCCTGGACAGGGCACTATGGCTACACCTTC.

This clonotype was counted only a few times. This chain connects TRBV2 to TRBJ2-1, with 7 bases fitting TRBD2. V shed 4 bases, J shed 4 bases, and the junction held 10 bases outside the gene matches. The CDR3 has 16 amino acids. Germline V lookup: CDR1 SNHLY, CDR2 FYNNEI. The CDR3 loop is CASSGPSGRYYNEQFF. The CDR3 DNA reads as TGTGCCAGCAGTGGACCTAGCGGCCGTTATTACAATGAGCAGTTCTTC.

The CDR3 here is CSARNDRGTANNEQFF. For the CDR3, the DNA is TGCAGTGCTAGAAATGACCGTGGGACAGCGAACAATGAGCAGTTCTTC. The J gene is TRBJ2-1, the V gene TRBV20-1, with TRBD1 matching over 7 bases. V shed 2 bases and J 5 bases; nucleotides not matched to a gene: 12. The V gene's germline CDR1 is DFQATT and CDR2 SNEGSKA (reference sequence). The CDR3 runs to 16 residues.